These 10 T cell receptor beta chains originate from one sample sequenced in a study of T cells expressing NK-cell markers. Each CDR3 protein gets one entry in TCRdb, which reprocessed the 5' RACE reads and gives no DNA. The sample table includes hundreds of thousands of distinct CDR3 sequences. Sequenced material: blood T cells: a sorted CD56 or NKG2C T cell subset, CD4+ or CD8+ T cells, or bulk PBMC T cells (not recorded which). These receptors all stem from a woman between 18 and 75 years old in good health.

This chain joins TRBV20-1 and TRBJ1-2; with no DNA, the TCRdb D assignment of TRBD1 cannot be verified. The CDR3 loop spans 14 amino acids. Germline values: CDR1 DFQATT, CDR2 SNEGSKA (reference sequence). CDR3 protein: CSAREAGWPYGYTF.

J is TRBJ2-1 and V is TRBV7-2; TCRdb picks TRBD1, but there is no DNA to check that call. The CDR3 length is 13 residues. CDR1 SGHTA and CDR2 FQGNSA come from the germline V gene. This CDR3 is CASSRDRYNEQFF.

V usage is TRBV30 and J usage is TRBJ1-1; TCRdb designates TRBD1, a call that cannot be tested without DNA. Germline CDR1 is GTSNPN and CDR2 is SVGIG (reference sequence). The CDR3 is 17 residues long. The CDR3 protein is CAWSVLGTGGSFTEAFF.

The V and J genes are TRBV30 and TRBJ2-1; the D gene TCRdb calls, TRBD1, cannot be checked with no DNA. CDR1 is GTSNPN and CDR2 is SVGIG in the germline V gene (reference sequence). The CDR3 totals 14 residues. The CDR3 sequence: CALEGVASYNEQFF.

The chain links TRBV20-1 to TRBJ2-7; there is no DNA to check the TCRdb D call of TRBD1. The CDR3 spans 14 residues. Germline values: CDR1 DFQATT, CDR2 SNEGSKA (reference sequence). The CDR3 loop is CSARDRGGAYEQYF.

The chain has TRBV6-2 or TRBV6-3 and TRBJ2-2; lacking DNA, the TRBD2 call made by TCRdb goes unchecked. The germline V gene has CDR1 MNHEY and CDR2 SVGEGT. The CDR3 consists of 15 residues. The CDR3 reads CASRKVAANTGELFF.

The V gene is TRBV7-9, the J gene TRBJ2-3; TCRdb names TRBD1, which stays unverified in the absence of DNA. Germline CDR1 SEHNR, CDR2 FQNEAQ (reference sequence). CDR3 length: 14 residues. The chain's CDR3 is CASSPMNREDTQYF. Complete variable domain (other parts from reference TRBV7-9 and TRBJ2-3): DTGVSQNPRHKITKRGQNVTFRCDPISEHNRLYWYRQTLGQGPEFLTYFQNEAQLEKSRLLSDRFSAERPKGSFSTLEIQRTEQGDSAMYLCASSPMNREDTQYFGPGTRLTVL.

This rearrangement joins TRBV5-4 to TRBJ2-2. The germline gives CDR1 SGHNT, CDR2 YYREEE (reference sequence). This CDR3 contains 16 residues. The CDR3 region is CASSLAVKGGDGELFF. The variable domain in full, completed from reference TRBV5-4 and TRBJ2-2, reads ETGVTQSPTHLIKTRGQQVTLRCSSQSGHNTVSWYQQALGQGPQFIFQYYREEENGRGNFPPRFSGLQFPNYSSELNVNALELDDSALYLCASSLAVKGGDGELFFGEGSRLTVL.

The chain employs TRBV18 and TRBJ2-4. Germline CDR1 and CDR2: KGHSH and LQKENI. The CDR3 is 14 residues long. CDR3 loop: CASSPTGVENIQYF.

The chain is built from TRBV20-1 and TRBJ2-5; TCRdb's D call of TRBD1 is untestable without DNA. CDR1 DFQATT and CDR2 SNEGSKA come from the germline V gene (reference sequence). The CDR3 runs 13 residues. The CDR3 here is CSARWDRQETQYF.